The clone carrying this T cell receptor beta chain was seen more than once but under ten times. What it binds is not known. The data were taken from a study of T cell repertoires in cytomegalovirus infection. Study in general: Peptides in the study included HLA-C-restricted and HLA-B-restricted CMV epitopes. Public signatures in TCR beta pointed to CMV infection and matching HLA type.

TCRdb re-derived calls from the reads in MiXCR, one entry per CDR3 protein. The table shows around 140,000 distinct CDR3 sequences, with approximately 30% occurring only once. Findings and caveats of the study: Individuals carrying CMV plus the relevant HLA were identified by cumulative frequency of public TCR beta families. In two of eight donors, the top clonotype was HLA-C-restricted CMV-specific.

The V gene end was trimmed by 8 bases and the J gene end by 5 bases; junction bases not matched to a gene: 11. The CDR3 covers 15 residues. Sequencing was performed on CD8+ T cells from cultured PBMCs, taken from culture after CMV antigen stimulation. This clonotype was sampled from a human donor in good health (CMV status not recorded). Some clones in this sample may be carry-over from other donors' samples. The genes are TRBV12-3 or TRBV12-4 and TRBJ2-2; 7 bases fit TRBD2. The CDR3: CASDRTGGWTGELFF. DNA for the CDR3: TGTGCCAGCGACCGGACGGGGGGTTGGACCGGGGAGCTGTTTTTT.